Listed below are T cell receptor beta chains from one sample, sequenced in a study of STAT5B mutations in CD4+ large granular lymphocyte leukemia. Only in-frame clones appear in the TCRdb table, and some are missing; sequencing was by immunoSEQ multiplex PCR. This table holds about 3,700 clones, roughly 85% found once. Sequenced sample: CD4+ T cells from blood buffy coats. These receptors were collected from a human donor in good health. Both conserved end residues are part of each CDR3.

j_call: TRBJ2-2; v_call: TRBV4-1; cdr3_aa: CASSQEDRAVTGELFF
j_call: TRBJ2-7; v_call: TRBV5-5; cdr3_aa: CASSPGPGTGIYEQYF
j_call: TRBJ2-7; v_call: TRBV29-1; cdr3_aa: CSAVPSIQASYEQYF
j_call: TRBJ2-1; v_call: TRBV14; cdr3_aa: CASSQSPHLGLVYNEQFF
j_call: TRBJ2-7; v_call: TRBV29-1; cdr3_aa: CSVGTGRNYEQYF
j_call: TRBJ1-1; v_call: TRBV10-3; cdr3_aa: CAISEPETEAFF
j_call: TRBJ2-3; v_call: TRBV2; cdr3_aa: CASPKAQGGQDTQYF
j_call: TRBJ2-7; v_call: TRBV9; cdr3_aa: CASSLREDEQYF
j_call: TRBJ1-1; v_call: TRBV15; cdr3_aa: CATSLQLRGGATEAFF
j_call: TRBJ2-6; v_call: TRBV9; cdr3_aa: CASSAMTGPPLPGANVLTF
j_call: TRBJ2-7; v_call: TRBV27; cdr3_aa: CASSLGVSEQYF
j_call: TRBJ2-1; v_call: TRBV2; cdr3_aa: CASSEVAGSYNEQFF
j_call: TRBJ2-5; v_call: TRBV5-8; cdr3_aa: CASSLWGMRGEETQYF
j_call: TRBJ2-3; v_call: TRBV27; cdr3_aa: CASSLLAGATDTQYF
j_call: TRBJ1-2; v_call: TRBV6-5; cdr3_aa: CASISSLPRYGYTF
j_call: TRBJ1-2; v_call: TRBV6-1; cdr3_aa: CATNRDRAPYGYTF